The 4 T cell receptor beta chains given below trace back to one sample, sequenced in a study of blood T cell repertoires in COVID-19. Profiled with immunoSEQ multiplex PCR; TCRdb holds only in-frame clones, not every one. The sample shows around 140,000 clones, more than 75% of them seen only once. Sequences were obtained from PBMCs or T cells enriched from blood (not recorded which). The origin of the receptors is a man between 60 and 75 years old who had recovered from COVID-19.

This clone has just one count. This CDR3 reads CASSPTRGYTF. The CDR3, as DNA: TGTGCCAGCAGCCCCACTAGGGGCTACACCTTC. V and J are TRBV7-6 and TRBJ1-2; no clear D. This CDR3 spans 11 amino acids. The V gene's germline CDR1 is SGHVS and CDR2 FNYEAQ. Trimming took 5 bases from V and 8 from J, leaving 9 bases between them.

The table lists this clone with a few counts. The chain links TRBV19 to TRBJ2-7, with D possibly being TRBD1 (6 bases). Germline CDR1 reads LNHDA; CDR2 reads SQIVND (reference sequence). The CDR3 length is 13 residues. V was shortened by 10 bases and J by 3 bases, with 16 bases between the two germline ends. DNA of the CDR3: TGTGCCAACCTGGACAGAGGAGACTACGAGCAGTACTTC. It yields the protein CANLDRGDYEQYF.

The chain carries TRBV11-2 and TRBJ2-1; 8 nucleotides align to TRBD2. There are 17 residues in the CDR3. V gave up 5 bases and J gave up 3 bases; unmatched junction bases: 12. Germline V gene data show CDR1 as SGHAT and CDR2 as FQNNGV. The CDR3 nucleotides are TGTGCCAGCAGCCTGCGATCCGGGACTAGGGGCTACAATGAGCAGTTCTTC. Its protein product is CASSLRSGTRGYNEQFF. Full variable domain (remainder filled in from reference TRBV11-2 and TRBJ2-1): EAGVAQSPRYKIIEKRQSVAFWCNPISGHATLYWYQQILGQGPKLLIQFQNNGVVDDSQLPKDRFSAERLKGVDSTLKIQPAKLEDSAVYLCASSLRSGTRGYNEQFFGPGTRLTVL.

The J gene is TRBJ1-4, the V gene TRBV5-1; 11 bases fit TRBD1. Germline trimming cut 0 bases from V and 7 bases from J; bases unmatched to any gene: 5. This CDR3 is built from 16 residues. Germline V gene sequence: CDR1 SGHRS, CDR2 YFSETQ. This CDR3 reads CASSLAGTGGIEKLFF. The CDR3 DNA is TGCGCCAGCAGCTTGGCCGGGACAGGGGGAATTGAAAAACTGTTTTTT.